Presented here are 5 T cell receptor beta chains from one specimen sequenced in a study of blood T cells in healthy people across ages. The use of a sample-barcoded 5' primer and a J-beta primer mix characterized a second PCR of roughly 6 to 11 cycles. TCRdb reprocessed the 5' RACE reads with MiXCR, giving one entry per CDR3 protein. Of around 1.7 million distinct CDR3 sequences listed, 25% to 30% are singletons. The sequenced sample consisted of blood. All receptors come from a woman in her 30s in good health.

With regard to this clonotype: A much larger clone lies a single base off, so this may be a read error. J is TRBJ2-2 and V is TRBV5-1; D uncertain. V gave up 0 bases and J gave up 4 bases, with 4 bases separating them. Germline V gives CDR1 SGHRS, CDR2 YFSETQ. This CDR3 spans 13 amino acids. CDR3 sequence: CASSLEVTGELFF. In DNA, the CDR3 is TGCGCCAGCAGCTTGGAGGTCACCGGGGAGCTGTTTTTT.

The chain has TRBV12-3 or TRBV12-4 and TRBJ1-5, with a possible D match to TRBD1 (6 bases). The V end lost 8 bases, the J end lost 7 bases, and 21 bases lay between the germline ends. The CDR3 runs to 15 residues. The CDR3 loop reads CASGTGGALGQPQHF. The CDR3 nucleotides are TGTGCCAGCGGAACCGGGGGGGCCCTAGGGCAGCCCCAGCATTTT.

This clonotype was picked up a small number of times. The V and J genes are TRBV7-6 and TRBJ2-2; 8 bases map to TRBD2. CDR1 is SGHVS and CDR2 is FNYEAQ in the germline V gene. J lost 6 bases, V lost 5 bases, and 11 bases had no gene match. The CDR3 extends over 16 amino acids. CDR3 protein: CASSLPGGRSAGELFF. The CDR3 region has the DNA TGTGCCAGCAGCCTCCCCGGCGGGAGGTCCGCCGGGGAGCTGTTTTTT.

The chain joins TRBV7-3 to TRBJ2-1; TRBD2 matches 10 bases. The CDR3 runs 14 residues. Germline V gene lookup returns CDR1 SGHTA and CDR2 FQGTGA. The V and J ends lost 6 bases and 13 bases, in that order; junction bases with no gene match: 12. CDR3 in amino acids: CASSPAGGGETQFF. CDR3 DNA: TGTGCCAGCAGTCCAGCGGGGGGGGGAGAGACCCAGTTCTTC.

The chain joins TRBV29-1 to TRBJ1-4, with 8 nucleotides matching TRBD1. The CDR3 covers 15 residues. Germline V gene sequence: CDR1 SQVTM, CDR2 ANQGSEA. With V trimmed by 5 bases and J by 0 bases, 5 bases remained unmatched. The CDR3: CSVRPQGATNEKLFF. The CDR3 DNA is TGCAGCGTTCGACCACAGGGGGCAACTAATGAAAAACTGTTTTTT.